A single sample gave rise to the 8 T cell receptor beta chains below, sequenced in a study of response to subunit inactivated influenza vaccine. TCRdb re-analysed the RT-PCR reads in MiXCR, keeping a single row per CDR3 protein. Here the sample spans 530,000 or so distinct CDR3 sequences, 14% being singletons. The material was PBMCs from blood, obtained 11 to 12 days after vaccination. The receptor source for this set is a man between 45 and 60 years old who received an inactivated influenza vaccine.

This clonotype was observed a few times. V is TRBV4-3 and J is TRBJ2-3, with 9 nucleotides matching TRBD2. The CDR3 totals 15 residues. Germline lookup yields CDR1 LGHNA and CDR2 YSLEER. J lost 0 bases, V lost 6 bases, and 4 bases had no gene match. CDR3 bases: TGCGCCAGCAGTGCGACTAGCGGTAGCACAGATACGCAGTATTTT. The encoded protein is CASSATSGSTDTQYF.

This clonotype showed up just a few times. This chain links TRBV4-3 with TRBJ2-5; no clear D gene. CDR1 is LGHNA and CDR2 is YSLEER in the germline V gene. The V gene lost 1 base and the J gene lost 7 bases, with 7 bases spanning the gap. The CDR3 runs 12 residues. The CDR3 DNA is TGCGCCAGCAGCCAAGGGGGTGGGACCCAGTACTTC. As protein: CASSQGGGTQYF.

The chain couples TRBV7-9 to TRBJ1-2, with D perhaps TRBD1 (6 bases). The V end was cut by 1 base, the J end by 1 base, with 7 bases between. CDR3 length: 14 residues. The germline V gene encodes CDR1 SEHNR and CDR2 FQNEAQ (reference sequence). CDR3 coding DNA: TGTGCCAGCAGCTTAGGGACAGTTAACTATGGCTACACCTTC. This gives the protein CASSLGTVNYGYTF.

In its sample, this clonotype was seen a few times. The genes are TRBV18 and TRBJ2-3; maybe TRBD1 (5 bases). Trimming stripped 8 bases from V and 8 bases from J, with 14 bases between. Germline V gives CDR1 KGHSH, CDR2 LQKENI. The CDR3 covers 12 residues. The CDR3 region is CASAIYDSTQYF. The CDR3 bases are TGTGCCAGCGCAATATACGACAGTACGCAGTATTTT.

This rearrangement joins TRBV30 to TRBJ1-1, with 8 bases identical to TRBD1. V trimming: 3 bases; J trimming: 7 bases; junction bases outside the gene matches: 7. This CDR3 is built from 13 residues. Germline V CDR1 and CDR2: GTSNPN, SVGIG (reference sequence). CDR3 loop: CAWSSGGAGEAFF. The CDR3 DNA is TGTGCCTGGAGCTCAGGGGGCGCGGGTGAAGCTTTCTTT.

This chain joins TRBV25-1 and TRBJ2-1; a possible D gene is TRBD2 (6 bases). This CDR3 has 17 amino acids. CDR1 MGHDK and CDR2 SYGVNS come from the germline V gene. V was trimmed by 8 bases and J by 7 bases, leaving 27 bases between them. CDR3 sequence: CASRPPSSGRIVNEQFF. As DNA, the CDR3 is TGTGCCAGCCGTCCCCCCAGTAGCGGCAGAATTGTAAATGAGCAGTTCTTC.

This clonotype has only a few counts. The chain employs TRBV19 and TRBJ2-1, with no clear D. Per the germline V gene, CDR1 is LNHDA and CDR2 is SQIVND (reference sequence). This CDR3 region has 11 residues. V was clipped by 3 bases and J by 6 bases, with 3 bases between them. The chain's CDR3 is CASSITNEQFF. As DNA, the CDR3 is TGTGCCAGTAGTATTACCAATGAGCAGTTCTTC.

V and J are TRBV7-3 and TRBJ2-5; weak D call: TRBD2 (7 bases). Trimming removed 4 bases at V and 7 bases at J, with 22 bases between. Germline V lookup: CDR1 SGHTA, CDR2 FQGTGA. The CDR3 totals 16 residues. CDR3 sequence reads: CASSSGWGRGGGTQYF. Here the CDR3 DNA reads TGTGCCAGCAGCTCAGGCTGGGGGCGCGGGGGAGGGACCCAGTACTTC.